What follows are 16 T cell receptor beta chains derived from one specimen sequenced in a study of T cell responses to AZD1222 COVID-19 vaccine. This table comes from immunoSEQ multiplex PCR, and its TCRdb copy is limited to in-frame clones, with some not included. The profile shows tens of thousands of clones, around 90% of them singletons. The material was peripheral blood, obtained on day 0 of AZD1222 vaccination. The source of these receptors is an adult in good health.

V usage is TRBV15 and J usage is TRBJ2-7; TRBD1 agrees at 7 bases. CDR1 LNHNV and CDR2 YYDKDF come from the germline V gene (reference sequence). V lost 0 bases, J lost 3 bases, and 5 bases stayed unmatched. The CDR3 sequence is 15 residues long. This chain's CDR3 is CATSRDQTGYYEQYF. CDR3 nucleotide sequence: TGTGCCACCAGCAGAGATCAGACAGGGTACTACGAGCAGTACTTC. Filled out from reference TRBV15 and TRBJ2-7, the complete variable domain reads DAMVIQNPRYQVTQFGKPVTLSCSQTLNHNVMYWYQQKSSQAPKLLFHYYDKDFNNEADTPDNFQSRRPNTSFCFLDIRSPGLGDTAMYLCATSRDQTGYYEQYFGPGTRLTVT.

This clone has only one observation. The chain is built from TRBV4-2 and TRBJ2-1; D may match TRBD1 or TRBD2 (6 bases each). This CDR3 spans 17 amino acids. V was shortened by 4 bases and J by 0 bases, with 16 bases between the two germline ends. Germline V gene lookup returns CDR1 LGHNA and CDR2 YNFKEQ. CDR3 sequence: CASSLNAQGGSYNEQFF. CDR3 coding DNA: TGTGCCAGCAGCCTAAACGCACAGGGAGGCTCCTACAATGAGCAGTTCTTC.

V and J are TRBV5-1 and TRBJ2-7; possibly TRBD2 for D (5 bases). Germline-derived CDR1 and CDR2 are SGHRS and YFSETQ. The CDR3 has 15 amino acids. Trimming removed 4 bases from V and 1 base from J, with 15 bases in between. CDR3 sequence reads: CASSPTGGSSYEQYF. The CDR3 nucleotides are TGCGCCAGCAGCCCTACTGGAGGCAGTTCCTACGAGCAGTACTTC.

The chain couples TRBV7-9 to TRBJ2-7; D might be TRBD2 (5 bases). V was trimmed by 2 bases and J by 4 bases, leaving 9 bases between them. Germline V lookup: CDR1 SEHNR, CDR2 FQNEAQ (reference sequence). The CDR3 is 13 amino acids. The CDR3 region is CASSLPSMYEQYF. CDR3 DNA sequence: TGTGCCAGCAGCTTACCTAGCATGTACGAGCAGTACTTC.

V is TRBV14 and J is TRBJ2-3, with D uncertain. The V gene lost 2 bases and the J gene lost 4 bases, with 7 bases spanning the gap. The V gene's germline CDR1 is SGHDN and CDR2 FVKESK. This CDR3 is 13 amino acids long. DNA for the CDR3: TGTGCCAGCAGCCAAAACCAGGCAGATACGCAGTATTTT. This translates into CASSQNQADTQYF.

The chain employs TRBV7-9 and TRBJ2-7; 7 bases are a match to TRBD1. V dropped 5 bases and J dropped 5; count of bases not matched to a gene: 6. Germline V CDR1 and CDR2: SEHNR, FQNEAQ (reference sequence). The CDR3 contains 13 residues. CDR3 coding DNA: TGTGCCAGCAGCCACGACAGGGACCACGAGCAGTACTTC. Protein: CASSHDRDHEQYF.

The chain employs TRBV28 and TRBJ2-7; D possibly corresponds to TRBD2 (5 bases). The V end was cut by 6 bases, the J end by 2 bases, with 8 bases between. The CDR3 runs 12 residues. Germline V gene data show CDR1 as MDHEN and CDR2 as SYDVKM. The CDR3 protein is CASRDFPYEQYF. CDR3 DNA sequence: TGTGCCAGCAGGGACTTCCCCTACGAGCAGTACTTC.

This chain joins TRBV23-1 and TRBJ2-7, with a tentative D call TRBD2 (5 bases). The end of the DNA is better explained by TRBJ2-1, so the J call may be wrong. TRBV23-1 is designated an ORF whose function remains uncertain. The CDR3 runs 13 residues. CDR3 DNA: TGCGCCAGCACCCAACTAGTTTTTGGTGAGCAGTTCTTC. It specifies CASTQLVFGEQFF.

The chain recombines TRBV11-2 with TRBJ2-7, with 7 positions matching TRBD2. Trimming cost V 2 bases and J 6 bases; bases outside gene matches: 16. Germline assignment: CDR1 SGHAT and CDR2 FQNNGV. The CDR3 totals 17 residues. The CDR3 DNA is TGTGCCAGCAGCTTAAGGGCGACTAGCCGGGGGGAGTCCGAGCAGTACTTC. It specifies CASSLRATSRGESEQYF.

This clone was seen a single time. The CDR3 DNA reads as TGTGCCAGCAGGAGTTTCGGTGAAGCTTTCTTT. The encoded protein is CASRSFGEAFF. This rearrangement joins TRBV27 to TRBJ1-1; D not certain. In germline, CDR1 is MNHEY, CDR2 SMNVEV (reference sequence). Trimming pared 6 bases from V and 7 bases from J, leaving 9 bases between. The CDR3 is made up of 11 amino acids.

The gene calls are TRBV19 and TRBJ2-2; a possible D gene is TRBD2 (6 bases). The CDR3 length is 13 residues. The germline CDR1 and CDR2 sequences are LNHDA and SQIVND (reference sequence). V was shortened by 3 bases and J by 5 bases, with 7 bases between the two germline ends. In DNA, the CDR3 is TGTGCCAGTAGTATGGGGAGGACCGGGGAGCTGTTTTTT. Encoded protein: CASSMGRTGELFF.

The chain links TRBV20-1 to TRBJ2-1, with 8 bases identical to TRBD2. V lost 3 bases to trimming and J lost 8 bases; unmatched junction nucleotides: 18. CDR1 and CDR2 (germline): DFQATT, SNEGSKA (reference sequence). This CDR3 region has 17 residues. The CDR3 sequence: CSASPMPQREYLDEQFF. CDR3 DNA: TGCAGTGCTAGTCCCATGCCTCAGCGGGAGTACTTGGATGAGCAGTTCTTC.

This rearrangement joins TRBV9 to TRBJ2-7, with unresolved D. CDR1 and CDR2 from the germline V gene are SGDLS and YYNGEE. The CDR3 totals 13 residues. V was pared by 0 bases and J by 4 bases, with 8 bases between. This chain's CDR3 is CASSVGSTYEQYF. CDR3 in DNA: TGTGCCAGCAGCGTAGGGTCCACGTACGAGCAGTACTTC.

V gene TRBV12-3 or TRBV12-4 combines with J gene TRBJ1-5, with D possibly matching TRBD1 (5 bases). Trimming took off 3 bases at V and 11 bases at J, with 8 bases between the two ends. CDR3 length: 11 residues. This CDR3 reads CASSFQGTQHF. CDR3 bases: TGTGCCAGCAGTTTCCAGGGAACCCAGCATTTT.

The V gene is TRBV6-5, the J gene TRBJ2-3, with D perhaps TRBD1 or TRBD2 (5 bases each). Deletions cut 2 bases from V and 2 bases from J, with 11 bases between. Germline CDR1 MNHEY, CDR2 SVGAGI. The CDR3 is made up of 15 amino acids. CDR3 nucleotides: TGTGCCAGCAGTTACACGGGACCGTTCACAGATACGCAGTATTTT. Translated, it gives CASSYTGPFTDTQYF.

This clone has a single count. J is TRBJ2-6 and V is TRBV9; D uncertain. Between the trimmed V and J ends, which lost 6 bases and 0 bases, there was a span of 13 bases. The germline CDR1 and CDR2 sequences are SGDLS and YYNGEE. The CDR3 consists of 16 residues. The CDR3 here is CASKASHYSGANVLTF. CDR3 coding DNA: TGTGCCAGCAAGGCAAGCCACTACTCTGGGGCCAACGTCCTGACTTTC.